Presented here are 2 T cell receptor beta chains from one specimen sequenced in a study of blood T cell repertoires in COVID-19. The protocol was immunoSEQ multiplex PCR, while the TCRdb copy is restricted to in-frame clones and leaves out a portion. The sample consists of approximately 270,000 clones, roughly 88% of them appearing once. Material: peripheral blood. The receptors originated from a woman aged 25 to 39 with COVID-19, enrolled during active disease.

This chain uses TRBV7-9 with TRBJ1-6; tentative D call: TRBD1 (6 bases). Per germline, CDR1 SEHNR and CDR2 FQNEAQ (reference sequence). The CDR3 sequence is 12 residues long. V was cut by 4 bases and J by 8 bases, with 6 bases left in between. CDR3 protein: CASSWTDSPLHF. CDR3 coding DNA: TGTGCCAGCAGCTGGACAGATTCACCCCTCCACTTT.

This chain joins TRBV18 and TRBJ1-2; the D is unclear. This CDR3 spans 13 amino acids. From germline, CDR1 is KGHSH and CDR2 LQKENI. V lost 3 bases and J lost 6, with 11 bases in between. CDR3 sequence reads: CASSPASDNGYTF. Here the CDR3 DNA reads TGTGCCAGCTCACCTGCAAGCGATAATGGCTACACCTTC.